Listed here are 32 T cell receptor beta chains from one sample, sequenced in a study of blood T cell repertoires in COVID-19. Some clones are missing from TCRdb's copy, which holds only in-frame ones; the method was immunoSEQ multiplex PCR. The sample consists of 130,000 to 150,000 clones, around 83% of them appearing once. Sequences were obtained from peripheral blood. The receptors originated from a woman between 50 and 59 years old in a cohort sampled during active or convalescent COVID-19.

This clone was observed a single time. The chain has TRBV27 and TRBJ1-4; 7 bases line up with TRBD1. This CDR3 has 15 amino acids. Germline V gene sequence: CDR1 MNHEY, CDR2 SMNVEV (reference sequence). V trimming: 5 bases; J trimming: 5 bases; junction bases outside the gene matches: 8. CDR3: CASSTLDRRNEKLFF. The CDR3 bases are TGTGCCAGCAGTACCCTGGACAGGAGAAATGAAAAACTGTTTTTT.

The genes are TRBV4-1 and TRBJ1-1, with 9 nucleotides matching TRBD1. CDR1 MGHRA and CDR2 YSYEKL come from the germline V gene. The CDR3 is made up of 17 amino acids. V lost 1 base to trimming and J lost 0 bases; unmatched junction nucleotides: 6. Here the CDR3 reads CASSQGGQGSMNTEAFF. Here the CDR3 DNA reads TGCGCCAGCAGCCAAGGGGGACAGGGATCCATGAACACTGAAGCTTTCTTT.

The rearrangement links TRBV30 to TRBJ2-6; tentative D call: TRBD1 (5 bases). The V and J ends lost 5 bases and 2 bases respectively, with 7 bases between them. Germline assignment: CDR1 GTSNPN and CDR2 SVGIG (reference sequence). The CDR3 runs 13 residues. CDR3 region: CAWAGPGANVLTF. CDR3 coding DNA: TGTGCCTGGGCAGGGCCTGGGGCCAACGTCCTGACTTTC.

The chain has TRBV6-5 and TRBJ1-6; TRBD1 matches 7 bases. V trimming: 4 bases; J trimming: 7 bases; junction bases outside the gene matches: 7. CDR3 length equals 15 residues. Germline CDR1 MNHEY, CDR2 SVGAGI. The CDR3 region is CASSWSTGWNSPLHF. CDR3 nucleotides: TGTGCCAGCAGTTGGTCGACAGGGTGGAATTCACCCCTCCACTTT.

The DNA for the CDR3 is TGTGCCAGCAGTCTACAGGGGGCTGAAAGGAACACTGAAGCTTTCTTT. Its translation: CASSLQGAERNTEAFF. The chain uses TRBV3-1 (or the pseudogene TRBV3-2) and TRBJ1-1, with 9 bases that match TRBD1. V lost 6 bases to trimming and J lost 1 base; unmatched junction nucleotides: 9. Germline values: CDR1 LGHDT, CDR2 YNNKEL (reference sequence). The CDR3 covers 16 residues.

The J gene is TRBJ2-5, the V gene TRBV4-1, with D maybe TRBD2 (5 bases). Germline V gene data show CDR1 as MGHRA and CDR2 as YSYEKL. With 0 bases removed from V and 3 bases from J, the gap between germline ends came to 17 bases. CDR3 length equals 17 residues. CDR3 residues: CASSQESGLAGKETQYF. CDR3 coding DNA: TGCGCCAGCAGCCAAGAAAGTGGCCTAGCCGGGAAAGAGACCCAGTACTTC.

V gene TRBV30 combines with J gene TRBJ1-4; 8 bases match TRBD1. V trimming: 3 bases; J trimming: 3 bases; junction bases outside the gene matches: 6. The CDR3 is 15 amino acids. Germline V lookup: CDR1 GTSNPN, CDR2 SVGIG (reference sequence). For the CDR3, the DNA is TGTGCCTGGAGCTTGGGGACAGGTCCTAATGAAAAACTGTTTTTT. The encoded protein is CAWSLGTGPNEKLFF.

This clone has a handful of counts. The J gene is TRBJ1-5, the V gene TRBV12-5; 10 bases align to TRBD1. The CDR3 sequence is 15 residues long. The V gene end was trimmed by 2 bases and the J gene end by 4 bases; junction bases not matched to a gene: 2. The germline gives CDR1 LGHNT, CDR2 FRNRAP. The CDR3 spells CASGLTGQGNQPQHF. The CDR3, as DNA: TGTGCTAGTGGTTTGACGGGACAGGGGAATCAGCCCCAGCATTTT.

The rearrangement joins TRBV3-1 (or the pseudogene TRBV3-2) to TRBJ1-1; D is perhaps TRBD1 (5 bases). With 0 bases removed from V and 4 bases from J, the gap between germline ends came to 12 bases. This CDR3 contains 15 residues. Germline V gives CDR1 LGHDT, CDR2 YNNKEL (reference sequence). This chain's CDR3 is CASSQDSGFLTEAFF. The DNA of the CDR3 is TGTGCCAGCAGCCAAGATTCAGGGTTTCTCACTGAAGCTTTCTTT.

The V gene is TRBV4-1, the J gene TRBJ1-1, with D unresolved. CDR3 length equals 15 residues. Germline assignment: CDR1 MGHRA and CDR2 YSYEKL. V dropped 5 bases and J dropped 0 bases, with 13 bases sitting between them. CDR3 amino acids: CASSSQGGLNTEAFF. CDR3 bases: TGCGCCAGCAGCTCTCAAGGAGGACTGAACACTGAAGCTTTCTTT.

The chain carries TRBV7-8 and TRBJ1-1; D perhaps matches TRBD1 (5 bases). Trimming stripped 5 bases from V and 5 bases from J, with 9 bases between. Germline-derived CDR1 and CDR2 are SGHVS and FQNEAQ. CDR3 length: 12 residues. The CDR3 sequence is CASSPGITEAFF. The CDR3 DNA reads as TGTGCCAGCAGCCCAGGGATTACTGAAGCTTTCTTT. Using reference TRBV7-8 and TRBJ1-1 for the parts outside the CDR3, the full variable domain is GAGVSQSPRYKVAKRGQDVALRCDPISGHVSLFWYQQALGQGPEFLTYFQNEAQLDKSGLPSDRFFAERPEGSVSTLKIQRTQQEDSAVYLCASSPGITEAFFGQGTRLTVV.

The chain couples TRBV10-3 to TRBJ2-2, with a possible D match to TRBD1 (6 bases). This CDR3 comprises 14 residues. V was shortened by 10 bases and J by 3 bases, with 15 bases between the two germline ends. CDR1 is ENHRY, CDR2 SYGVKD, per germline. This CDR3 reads CATGRGIDTGELFF. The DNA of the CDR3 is TGTGCCACAGGCAGGGGAATTGACACCGGGGAGCTGTTTTTT.

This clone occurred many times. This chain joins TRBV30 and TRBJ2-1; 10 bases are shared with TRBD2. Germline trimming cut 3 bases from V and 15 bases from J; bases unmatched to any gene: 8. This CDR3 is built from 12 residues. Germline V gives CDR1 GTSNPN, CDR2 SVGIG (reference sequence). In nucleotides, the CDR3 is TGTGCCTGGAGCAGTCTAGCGGGGGATCGGTTCTTC. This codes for CAWSSLAGDRFF. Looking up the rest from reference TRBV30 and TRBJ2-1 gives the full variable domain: SQTIHQWPATLVQPVGSPLSLECTVEGTSNPNLYWYRQAAGRGLQLLFYSVGIGQISSEVPQNLSASRPQDRQFILSSKKLLLSDSGFYLCAWSSLAGDRFFGPGTRLTVL.

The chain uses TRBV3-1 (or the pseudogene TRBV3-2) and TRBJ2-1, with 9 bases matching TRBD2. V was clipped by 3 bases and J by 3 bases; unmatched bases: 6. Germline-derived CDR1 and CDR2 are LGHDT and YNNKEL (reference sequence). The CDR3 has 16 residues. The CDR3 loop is CASSQPRRGGYNEQFF. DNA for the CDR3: TGTGCCAGCAGCCAGCCACGGCGGGGGGGCTACAATGAGCAGTTCTTC.

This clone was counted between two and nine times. CDR3 DNA: TGCGCCAGCAGTGAGTCGGGGGGAGATCAGCCCCAGCATTTT. As protein: CASSESGGDQPQHF. J is TRBJ1-5 and V is TRBV10-2; tentatively, D is TRBD1 (5 bases). V was cut by 0 bases and J by 5 bases, with 8 bases left in between. CDR3 length equals 14 residues. From germline, CDR1 is WSHSY and CDR2 SAAADI.

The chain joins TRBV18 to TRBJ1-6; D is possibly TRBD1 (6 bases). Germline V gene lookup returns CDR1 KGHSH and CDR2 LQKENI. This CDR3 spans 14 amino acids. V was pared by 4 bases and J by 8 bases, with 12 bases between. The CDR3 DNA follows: TGTGCCAGCTCACTCGACAGGAATGATTCACCCCTCCACTTT. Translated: CASSLDRNDSPLHF.

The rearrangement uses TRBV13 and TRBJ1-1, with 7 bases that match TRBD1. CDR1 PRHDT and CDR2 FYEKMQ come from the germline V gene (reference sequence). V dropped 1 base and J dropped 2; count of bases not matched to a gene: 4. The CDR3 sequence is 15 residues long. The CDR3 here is CASSLENRGNTEAFF. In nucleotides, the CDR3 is TGTGCCAGCAGCTTAGAAAACAGGGGCAACACTGAAGCTTTCTTT.

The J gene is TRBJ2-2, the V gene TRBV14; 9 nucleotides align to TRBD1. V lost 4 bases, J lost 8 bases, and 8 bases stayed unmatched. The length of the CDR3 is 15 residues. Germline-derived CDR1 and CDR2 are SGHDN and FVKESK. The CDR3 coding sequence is TGTGCCAGCAGCCGGGACAGGGCAGTTCCGGGGGAGCTGTTTTTT. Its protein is CASSRDRAVPGELFF.

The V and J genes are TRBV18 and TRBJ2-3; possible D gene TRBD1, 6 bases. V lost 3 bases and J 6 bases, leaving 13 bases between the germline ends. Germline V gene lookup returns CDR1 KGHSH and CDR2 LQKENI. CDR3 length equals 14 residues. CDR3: CASSPQGYRDTQYF. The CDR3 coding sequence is TGTGCCAGCTCACCCCAGGGGTACCGCGATACGCAGTATTTT.

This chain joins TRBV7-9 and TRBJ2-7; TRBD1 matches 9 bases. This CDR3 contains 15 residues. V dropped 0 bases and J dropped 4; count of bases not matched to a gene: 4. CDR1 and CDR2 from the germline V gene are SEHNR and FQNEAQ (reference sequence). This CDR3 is CASSLAGTGRYEQYF. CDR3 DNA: TGTGCCAGCAGCTTAGCGGGGACAGGGAGGTACGAGCAGTACTTC.

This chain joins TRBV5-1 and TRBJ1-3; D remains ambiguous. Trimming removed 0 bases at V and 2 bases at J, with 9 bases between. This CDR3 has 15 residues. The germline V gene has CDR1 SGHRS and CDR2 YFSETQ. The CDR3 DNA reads TGCGCCAGCAGCTTGGGGGCCGGGGCTGGAAACACCATATATTTT. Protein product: CASSLGAGAGNTIYF. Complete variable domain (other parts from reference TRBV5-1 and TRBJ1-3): KAGVTQTPRYLIKTRGQQVTLSCSPISGHRSVSWYQQTPGQGLQFLFEYFSETQRNKGNFPGRFSGRQFSNSRSEMNVSTLELGDSALYLCASSLGAGAGNTIYFGEGSWLTVV.

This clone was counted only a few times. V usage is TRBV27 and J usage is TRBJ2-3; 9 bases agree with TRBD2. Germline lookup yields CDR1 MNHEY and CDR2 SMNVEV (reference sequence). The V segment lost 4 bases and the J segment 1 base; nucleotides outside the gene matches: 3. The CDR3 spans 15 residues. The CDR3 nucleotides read TGTGCCAGCAGTTATAGCGGGGGACGCACAGATACGCAGTATTTT. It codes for CASSYSGGRTDTQYF.

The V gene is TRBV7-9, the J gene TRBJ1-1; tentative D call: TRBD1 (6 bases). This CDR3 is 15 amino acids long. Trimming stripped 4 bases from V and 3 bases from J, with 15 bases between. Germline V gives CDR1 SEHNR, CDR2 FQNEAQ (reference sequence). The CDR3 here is CASSSQGAVDTEAFF. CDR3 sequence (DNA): TGTGCCAGCAGCTCACAGGGTGCGGTGGACACTGAAGCTTTCTTT.

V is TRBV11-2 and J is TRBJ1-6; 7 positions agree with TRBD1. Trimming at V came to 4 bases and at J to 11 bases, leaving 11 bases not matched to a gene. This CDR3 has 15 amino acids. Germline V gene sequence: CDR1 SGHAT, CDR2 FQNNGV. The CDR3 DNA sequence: TGTGCCAGCAGCTCGTCTGGTACAGGGGAAGCACCCCTCCACTTT. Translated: CASSSSGTGEAPLHF. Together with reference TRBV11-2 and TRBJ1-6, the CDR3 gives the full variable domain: EAGVAQSPRYKIIEKRQSVAFWCNPISGHATLYWYQQILGQGPKLLIQFQNNGVVDDSQLPKDRFSAERLKGVDSTLKIQPAKLEDSAVYLCASSSSGTGEAPLHFGNGTRLTVT.

CDR3 sequence: CASSGRIGTGNYEQYF. CDR3 DNA sequence: TGCGCCAGCAGCGGTCGGATCGGGACAGGTAATTACGAGCAGTACTTC. The genes are TRBV5-1 and TRBJ2-7; TRBD1 agrees at 8 bases. After removal of 4 bases from V and 4 bases from J, the junction contained 13 bases not matched to a gene. This CDR3 comprises 16 residues. Germline V gives CDR1 SGHRS, CDR2 YFSETQ.

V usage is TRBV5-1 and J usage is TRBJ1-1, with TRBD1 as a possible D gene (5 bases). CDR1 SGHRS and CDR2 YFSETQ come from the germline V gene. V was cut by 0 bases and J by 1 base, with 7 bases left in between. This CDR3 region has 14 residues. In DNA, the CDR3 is TGCGCCAGCAGCTTGGTGGGGGGGAACACTGAAGCTTTCTTT. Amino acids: CASSLVGGNTEAFF.

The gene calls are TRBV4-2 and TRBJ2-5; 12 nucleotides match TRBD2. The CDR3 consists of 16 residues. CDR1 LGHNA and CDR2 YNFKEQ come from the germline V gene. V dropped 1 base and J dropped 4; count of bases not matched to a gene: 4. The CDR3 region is CASSQASGGARETQYF. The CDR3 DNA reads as TGTGCCAGCAGCCAAGCTAGCGGGGGGGCCAGAGAGACCCAGTACTTC.

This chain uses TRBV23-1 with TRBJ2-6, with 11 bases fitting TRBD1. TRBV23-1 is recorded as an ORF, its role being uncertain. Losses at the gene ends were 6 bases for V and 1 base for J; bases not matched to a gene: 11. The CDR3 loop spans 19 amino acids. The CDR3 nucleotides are TGCGCCAGCAGGGGGGACAGGGGGGATCTAACGTCTGGGGCCAACGTCCTGACTTTC. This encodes CASRGDRGDLTSGANVLTF.

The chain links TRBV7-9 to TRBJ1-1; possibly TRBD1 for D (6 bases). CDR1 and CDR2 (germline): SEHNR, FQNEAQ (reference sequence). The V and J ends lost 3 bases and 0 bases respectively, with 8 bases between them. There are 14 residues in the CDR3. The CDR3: CASSFPGVNTEAFF. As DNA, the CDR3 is TGTGCCAGCAGCTTTCCAGGGGTGAACACTGAAGCTTTCTTT.

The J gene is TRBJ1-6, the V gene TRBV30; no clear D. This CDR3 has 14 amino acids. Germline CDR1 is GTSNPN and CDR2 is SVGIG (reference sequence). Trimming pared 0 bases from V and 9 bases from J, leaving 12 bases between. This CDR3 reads CAWSVQRGVSPLHF. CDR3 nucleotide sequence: TGTGCCTGGAGTGTACAGCGCGGGGTTTCACCCCTCCACTTT.

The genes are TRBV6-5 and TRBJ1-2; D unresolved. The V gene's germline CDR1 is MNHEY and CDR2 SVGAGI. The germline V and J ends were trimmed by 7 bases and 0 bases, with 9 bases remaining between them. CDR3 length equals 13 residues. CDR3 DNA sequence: TGTGCCAGCACGGGGAGTTCTAACTATGGCTACACCTTC. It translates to CASTGSSNYGYTF.

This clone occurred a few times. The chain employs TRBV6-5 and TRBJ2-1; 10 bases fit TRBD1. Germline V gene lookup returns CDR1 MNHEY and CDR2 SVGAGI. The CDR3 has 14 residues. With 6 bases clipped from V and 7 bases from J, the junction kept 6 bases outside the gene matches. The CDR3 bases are TGTGCCAGCAGCACAGGGACAGGGGCGAATGAGCAGTTCTTC. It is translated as CASSTGTGANEQFF.